Below, 19 T cell receptor beta chains from the same sample are listed, as sequenced in a study of blood T cells in healthy people across ages. The second PCR ran about 6 to 12 cycles with a sample-barcoded 5' primer and J-beta primers. A single record per CDR3 protein comes from TCRdb applying MiXCR to the 5' RACE reads. The sample has some 880,000 distinct CDR3 sequences, 30% to 45% seen once. The specimen sequenced was blood. These receptors were taken from a young man in good health.

The chain links TRBV21-1 to TRBJ2-3; TRBD2, the D gene given by the table, was not confirmed from the DNA. TRBV21-1 is deemed a pseudogene. This CDR3 spans 15 amino acids. The CDR3: CASNGLARYGDTQYF. In DNA, the CDR3 is TGTGCCAGCAATGGACTAGCGAGGTACGGAGATACGCAGTATTTT.

In its sample, this clonotype was seen many times. The gene calls are TRBV11-2 and TRBJ2-5, with a weak D call TRBD1 (6 bases). This CDR3 contains 15 residues. V lost 0 bases, J lost 11 bases, and 19 bases lay in between. Germline lookup yields CDR1 SGHAT and CDR2 FQNNGV. The CDR3 here is CASSLDLIGGQQQYF. The CDR3 nucleotides are TGTGCCAGCAGCTTAGATCTAATTGGGGGACAACAGCAGTACTTC.

The CDR3 region has the DNA TGCAGTGCGCCCCCTGGCGGAACAGCCAAAAACATTCAGTACTTC. Translation gives CSAPPGGTAKNIQYF. This chain uses TRBV20-1 with TRBJ2-4; D unresolved. Trimming removed 6 bases from V and 0 bases from J, with 15 bases in between. Germline values: CDR1 DFQATT, CDR2 SNEGSKA (reference sequence). The CDR3 spans 15 residues.

In its sample, this clonotype was seen a few times. The V call is TRBV7-2, the J call TRBJ1-5, with 7 bases identical to TRBD1. In germline, CDR1 is SGHTA, CDR2 FQGNSA. The length of the CDR3 is 12 residues. V dropped 0 bases and J dropped 13; count of bases not matched to a gene: 3. The DNA for the CDR3 is TGTGCCAGCAGCTTAGCTGACAGGGCGCAGCATTTT. Protein: CASSLADRAQHF.

A single count supports this clonotype. The chain uses TRBV29-1 and TRBJ1-5, with D perhaps TRBD1 (6 bases). This CDR3 region has 13 residues. Germline CDR1 SQVTM, CDR2 ANQGSEA. The V gene lost 5 bases and the J gene lost 7 bases, with 15 bases spanning the gap. CDR3 DNA sequence: TGCAGCGTTACGGACAGTTTCGGGCAGCCCCAGCATTTT. It translates to CSVTDSFGQPQHF.

CDR3: CASSFGLAGGRAEEQYF. In nucleotides, the CDR3 is TGTGCCAGCAGTTTCGGACTAGCGGGGGGACGGGCAGAAGAGCAGTACTTC. The rearrangement joins TRBV6-2 or TRBV6-3 to TRBJ2-7; 14 bases match TRBD2. The CDR3 has 17 amino acids. The V gene's germline CDR1 is MNHEY and CDR2 SVGEGT. Germline trimming cut 4 bases from V and 7 bases from J; bases unmatched to any gene: 12.

V usage is TRBV6-5 and J usage is TRBJ2-3, with no clear D. V lost 2 bases and J 2 bases, leaving 5 bases between the germline ends. Germline lookup yields CDR1 MNHEY and CDR2 SVGAGI. This CDR3 contains 13 residues. The CDR3 DNA reads TGTGCCAGCAGTTACGGATTCACAGATACGCAGTATTTT. This translates into CASSYGFTDTQYF.

The V call is TRBV5-1, the J call TRBJ2-4, with 7 nucleotides matching TRBD1. Near its end, the DNA agrees better with TRBJ2-7, so the J call may be wrong. The CDR3 is 16 residues long. The V gene's germline CDR1 is SGHRS and CDR2 YFSETQ. CDR3: CASRPAPGTEKYEQYF. DNA of the CDR3: TGCGCCAGCAGACCAGCCCCCGGGACAGAAAAATACGAGCAGTACTTC.

The rearrangement joins TRBV5-1 to TRBJ2-3, with 9 bases aligning to TRBD1. The V gene's germline CDR1 is SGHRS and CDR2 YFSETQ. The CDR3 spans 15 residues. Trimming removed 2 bases from V and 8 bases from J; junction bases left unmatched: 9. CDR3 region: CASSLQGALGATQYF. The DNA of the CDR3 is TGCGCCAGCAGCTTACAGGGGGCGCTGGGGGCTACGCAGTATTTT.

The chain carries TRBV9 and TRBJ2-5, with D perhaps matching TRBD1 (6 bases). CDR3 length equals 16 residues. Germline loops: CDR1 SGDLS, CDR2 YYNGEE. V was pared by 0 bases and J by 5 bases, with 17 bases between. The CDR3 spells CASSVADRQEWETQYF. The DNA for the CDR3 is TGTGCCAGCAGCGTAGCGGACCGACAGGAGTGGGAGACCCAGTACTTC.

J is TRBJ1-1 and V is TRBV20-1; 7 positions match TRBD1. This CDR3 has 11 amino acids. The germline V gene has CDR1 DFQATT and CDR2 SNEGSKA (reference sequence). The V and J ends lost 3 bases and 8 bases, in that order; junction bases with no gene match: 3. The CDR3 nucleotides are TGCAGTGCTAGCGGACAGGAAGAAGCTTTCTTT. This codes for CSASGQEEAFF.

This clonotype was counted between two and nine times. The chain couples TRBV6-1 to TRBJ1-5; D ambiguous. V lost 6 bases, J lost 2 bases, and 23 bases lay in between. CDR3 length: 18 residues. Germline V gene sequence: CDR1 MNHNS, CDR2 SASEGT. CDR3 in amino acids: CASSRYFLPKYGNQPQHF. CDR3 sequence (DNA): TGTGCCAGCAGCCGTTACTTCTTACCCAAGTATGGCAATCAGCCCCAGCATTTT.

The chain uses TRBV3-1 and TRBJ2-3, with a weak D call TRBD2 (5 bases). Trimming took off 1 base at V and 9 bases at J, with 11 bases between the two ends. The CDR3 consists of 13 residues. Germline lookup yields CDR1 LGHDT and CDR2 YNNKEL (reference sequence). The CDR3 DNA sequence: TGTGCCAGCAGCCAAGGCAGGTCGGGGACGCAGTATTTT. Its translation: CASSQGRSGTQYF.

CDR3 in amino acids: CAISEGQTNSPLHF. DNA of the CDR3: TGTGCCATCAGTGAGGGACAGACTAATTCACCCCTCCACTTT. The chain links TRBV10-3 to TRBJ1-6, with D tentatively TRBD1 (6 bases). This CDR3 region has 14 residues. Trimming cost V 2 bases and J 6 bases, with 8 bases left between them. The germline V gene encodes CDR1 ENHRY and CDR2 SYGVKD.

The chain links TRBV5-6 to TRBJ2-3, with TRBD1 identical over 9 bases. The CDR3 is 16 amino acids. Germline values: CDR1 SGHDT, CDR2 YYEEEE. The trim removed 1 base at V and 2 bases at J, leaving 5 bases unmatched. DNA of the CDR3: TGTGCCAGCAGCTTGTGGTGGACAGGGGACACAGATACGCAGTATTTT. It translates to CASSLWWTGDTDTQYF.

In its sample, this clonotype was seen many times. The V and J genes are TRBV12-3 or TRBV12-4 and TRBJ1-5; 9 bases match TRBD1. V gave up 3 bases and J gave up 1 base; unmatched junction bases: 13. The CDR3 contains 19 residues. The CDR3 region has the DNA TGTGCCAGCAGTTTTCGCCCGGGACAGGGAGGAAGGAGCAATCAGCCCCAGCATTTT. It yields the protein CASSFRPGQGGRSNQPQHF.

The CDR3 reads CASSRGGGSPLHF. The CDR3 DNA sequence: TGTGCCAGCAGCCGAGGCGGGGGGTCTCCCCTCCACTTT. The V gene is TRBV3-1, the J gene TRBJ1-6; D perhaps matches TRBD1 (5 bases). The CDR3 totals 13 residues. V lost 4 bases, J lost 13 bases, and 14 bases lay in between. Germline V CDR1 and CDR2: LGHDT, YNNKEL (reference sequence).

This chain joins TRBV11-2 and TRBJ1-2, with D tentatively TRBD1 (6 bases). Per the germline V gene, CDR1 is SGHAT and CDR2 is FQNNGV. The CDR3 length is 12 residues. The V end was cut by 4 bases, the J end by 8 bases, with 11 bases between. The CDR3 DNA reads TGTGCCAGCAGCTCTCAGGGGAAAGGCTACACCTTC. Translation: CASSSQGKGYTF.

The table lists this clonotype with a few counts. The CDR3 protein is CAIRRDTLAEQYF. The CDR3 region has the DNA TGTGCCATCAGACGGGACACCTTAGCGGAGCAGTACTTC. The rearrangement uses TRBV10-3 and TRBJ2-7; D possibly corresponds to TRBD1 (6 bases). Trimming shortened V by 6 bases and J by 7 bases, and 16 bases separated the two germline ends. The V gene's germline CDR1 is ENHRY and CDR2 SYGVKD. CDR3 length: 13 residues.